The 32 T cell receptor beta chains in this list originate from one sample, sequenced in a study of early T cells in non-severe SARS-CoV-2 infection (dated by TCRdb to the early 2020s). The library was made by 5' RACE. The sample was run on a NextSeq 500. The raw public data were reprocessed by TCRdb itself: fastp quality trimming at Q25, MiXCR clonotype calling, in-frame beta chains only. A single entry per CDR3 protein holds the most common genes and DNA from its merged rows. The sample yields 60,000 to 65,000 distinct CDR3 sequences; approximately 12% were counted once. The ten largest make up roughly 4.5% of the sample. What was sequenced was whole blood. These receptors were collected from an adult who was a healthcare worker with PCR-confirmed SARS-CoV-2 infection or an uninfected control (not recorded which).

The chain recombines TRBV12-3 or TRBV12-4 with TRBJ1-1; no firm D call. The V and J ends lost 5 bases and 3 bases respectively, with 7 bases between them. The CDR3 consists of 12 residues. CDR3: CASSMTYTEAFF. The DNA of the CDR3 is TGTGCCAGCAGTATGACGTACACTGAAGCTTTCTTT.

Many counts were recorded for this clonotype. The chain couples TRBV3-1 to TRBJ2-3; D not resolved. V lost 6 bases, J lost 4 bases, and 8 bases lay in between. The CDR3 runs to 12 residues. Germline CDR1 reads LGHDT; CDR2 reads YNNKEL (reference sequence). The CDR3 sequence: CASRRAADTQYF. The CDR3 bases are TGTGCCAGCAGGCGAGCCGCAGATACGCAGTATTTT.

This clonotype was seen a handful of times. The CDR3 bases are TGCAGTGCTCGACGACAGGGGGTCAACGAGCAGTACTTC. Its translation: CSARRQGVNEQYF. The chain recombines TRBV20-1 with TRBJ2-7; 9 positions match TRBD1. Germline V gene lookup returns CDR1 DFQATT and CDR2 SNEGSKA (reference sequence). The CDR3 is 13 amino acids. Trimming took 5 bases from V and 5 from J; bases not matched to a gene: 7.

The chain recombines TRBV7-9 with TRBJ2-2; D ambiguous. The CDR3 has 15 amino acids. The germline V gene encodes CDR1 SEHNR and CDR2 FQNEAQ (reference sequence). V was trimmed by 2 bases and J by 4 bases, leaving 11 bases between them. In nucleotides, the CDR3 is TGTGCCAGCAGCTTACACAGCCCGGGCACCGGGGAGCTGTTTTTT. Residues: CASSLHSPGTGELFF.

A few counts support this clonotype. The chain uses TRBV7-2 and TRBJ2-3, with a weak D call TRBD2 (5 bases). V dropped 0 bases and J dropped 6 bases, with 13 bases sitting between them. Germline CDR1 is SGHTA and CDR2 is FQGNSA. CDR3 size: 15 residues. The DNA of the CDR3 is TGTGCCAGCAGCTTAGCTCCTGGGTCTAGCGATACGCAGTATTTT. It encodes CASSLAPGSSDTQYF.

V gene TRBV19 combines with J gene TRBJ2-5, with 8 bases fitting TRBD2. V gave up 8 bases and J gave up 3 bases; unmatched junction bases: 5. There are 13 residues in the CDR3. Per germline, CDR1 LNHDA and CDR2 SQIVND (reference sequence). CDR3 in amino acids: CASAELAEETQYF. CDR3 nucleotides: TGTGCCAGTGCAGAACTAGCGGAAGAGACCCAGTACTTC. Full variable domain (missing parts from reference TRBV19 and TRBJ2-5): DGGITQSPKYLFRKEGQNVTLSCEQNLNHDAMYWYRQDPGQGLRLIYYSQIVNDFQKGDIAEGYSVSREKKESFPLTVTSAQKNPTAFYLCASAELAEETQYFGPGTRLLVL.

This clonotype was detected ten times or more. The chain is built from TRBV6-5 and TRBJ2-3, with D possibly TRBD1 on 5 matching bases. CDR1 and CDR2 from the germline V gene are MNHEY and SVGAGI. The ends were cut back, 2 bases at V and 4 bases at J, with 13 bases in the middle. This CDR3 is 15 amino acids long. This CDR3 is CASSYGQGGADTQYF. CDR3 coding DNA: TGTGCCAGCAGTTACGGCCAGGGTGGAGCAGATACGCAGTATTTT.

The sample holds many counts of this clonotype. CDR3 sequence (DNA): TGCGCCAGCAGCCAAGCCCCGACTAGCGGGAGGGTCACAGATACGCAGTATTTT. This sequence encodes CASSQAPTSGRVTDTQYF. This sequence joins TRBV4-1 and TRBJ2-3, with 14 bases aligning to TRBD2. V lost 1 base to trimming and J lost 2 bases; unmatched junction nucleotides: 5. Germline CDR1 reads MGHRA; CDR2 reads YSYEKL. This CDR3 region has 18 residues.

A note on this clonotype: Possible read error: a much larger clone is one base away. This chain uses TRBV18 with TRBJ1-1; 10 nucleotides line up with TRBD1. Germline-derived CDR1 and CDR2 are KGHSH and LQKENI. The CDR3 length is 16 residues. The CDR3 DNA is TGTGTCAGCTCACTAGGAACGGGGACAGGGGTGACTGAAGCTTTCTTT. This encodes CVSSLGTGTGVTEAFF.

The CDR3 sequence: CSVVVSGRQYF. CDR3 DNA sequence: TGCAGCGTTGTGGTTAGTGGGAGACAGTACTTC. V is TRBV29-1 and J is TRBJ2-7, with a weak D call TRBD2 (5 bases). Germline V lookup: CDR1 SQVTM, CDR2 ANQGSEA. The CDR3 covers 11 residues. V lost 4 bases and J lost 10, with 14 bases in between.

This clonotype was counted at least ten times. The chain combines TRBV7-2 with TRBJ2-5; D is possibly TRBD1 or TRBD2 (6 bases each). Germline loops: CDR1 SGHTA, CDR2 FQGNSA. Trimming stripped 4 bases from V and 5 bases from J, with 14 bases between. CDR3 length: 14 residues. The CDR3: CASSWGAGMETQYF. The CDR3 DNA reads TGTGCCAGCAGCTGGGGGGCAGGAATGGAGACCCAGTACTTC.

Concerning this clonotype itself: A clone one base away is much larger, so this may be a read error. The chain recombines TRBV7-2 with TRBJ2-7; 9 nucleotides agree with TRBD2. The V gene's germline CDR1 is SGHTA and CDR2 FQGNSA. This CDR3 is 15 amino acids long. The CDR3 DNA reads TGTGGCAGCAGCTCGCGAGCGGGAGGCAGCTACGAGCAGTACTTC. Translation gives CGSSSRAGGSYEQYF.

In its sample, this clonotype was seen many times. This rearrangement joins TRBV25-1 to TRBJ2-5; 8 bases line up with TRBD1. Germline CDR1 reads MGHDK; CDR2 reads SYGVNS. J lost 2 bases, V lost 1 base, and 9 bases had no gene match. The CDR3 has 17 amino acids. In DNA form, the CDR3 reads TGTGCCAGCAGTGAATCGCAGGGGGCCCTCCCACAAGAGACCCAGTACTTC. It is translated as CASSESQGALPQETQYF.

This clonotype has at least ten counts. The V gene is TRBV20-1, the J gene TRBJ2-2; a weak D match, TRBD1 (6 bases). CDR3 size: 14 residues. V was pared by 4 bases and J by 0 bases, with 9 bases between. Germline CDR1 reads DFQATT; CDR2 reads SNEGSKA (reference sequence). CDR3 residues: CSATDSSNTGELFF. The CDR3 DNA sequence: TGCAGTGCTACGGACAGCTCGAACACCGGGGAGCTGTTTTTT.

This clonotype has a handful of counts. The chain joins TRBV9 to TRBJ1-1; D possibly corresponds to TRBD1 (5 bases). CDR1 is SGDLS, CDR2 YYNGEE, per germline. The CDR3 runs to 13 residues. V dropped 0 bases and J dropped 7 bases, with 10 bases sitting between them. The CDR3 is CASSVVGGIEAFF. The DNA of the CDR3 is TGTGCCAGCAGCGTAGTCGGGGGGATTGAAGCTTTCTTT.

There are a few counts of this clonotype. The chain couples TRBV18 to TRBJ1-6; D remains ambiguous. The CDR3 runs to 14 residues. Trimming shortened V by 6 bases and J by 4 bases, and 10 bases separated the two germline ends. Germline V gene data show CDR1 as KGHSH and CDR2 as LQKENI. This CDR3 is CASSLEGYNSPLHF. The CDR3 DNA reads as TGTGCCAGCTCCTTGGAAGGGTATAATTCACCCCTCCACTTT.

This clonotype turned up a few times. The chain carries TRBV3-1 and TRBJ1-1; D unclear. The CDR3 totals 13 residues. V was cut by 1 base and J by 4 bases, with 7 bases left in between. The germline V gene encodes CDR1 LGHDT and CDR2 YNNKEL (reference sequence). CDR3: CASSQGLGTEAFF. DNA of the CDR3: TGTGCCAGCAGCCAAGGGCTGGGCACTGAAGCTTTCTTT.

This clonotype was counted many times. The chain couples TRBV28 to TRBJ2-7; possibly TRBD2 for D (5 bases). Germline CDR1 reads MDHEN; CDR2 reads SYDVKM. The CDR3 runs 14 residues. The V and J ends lost 2 bases and 5 bases respectively, with 13 bases between them. CDR3 coding DNA: TGTGCCAGCAGTTTACCTAGCATACCCCACGAGCAGTACTTC. Residues: CASSLPSIPHEQYF.

The V and J genes are TRBV29-1 and TRBJ1-1, with D maybe TRBD1 (5 bases). Germline CDR1 SQVTM, CDR2 ANQGSEA. V shed 4 bases and J shed 1 base, with 13 bases lying between them. CDR3 length: 14 amino acids. The CDR3, as DNA: TGCAGCGTTGTCCCAGGGTCGGCGAACACTGAAGCTTTCTTT. It yields the protein CSVVPGSANTEAFF.

Ten or more counts support this clonotype. V and J are TRBV9 and TRBJ1-6; D perhaps matches TRBD1 (5 bases). V dropped 6 bases and J dropped 7 bases, with 11 bases sitting between them. CDR1 and CDR2 from the germline V gene are SGDLS and YYNGEE. The CDR3 runs to 13 residues. DNA for the CDR3: TGTGCCAGCAACGGAGGGACGAATTCACCCCTCCACTTT. Protein: CASNGGTNSPLHF.

This clonotype has only a few counts. This chain links TRBV6-6 with TRBJ1-2; 7 nucleotides align to TRBD1. The CDR3 consists of 14 residues. Trimming at V came to 5 bases and at J to 4 bases, leaving 7 bases not matched to a gene. CDR1 MNHNY and CDR2 SVGAGI come from the germline V gene (reference sequence). The CDR3 DNA reads TGTGCCAGCAGTACAACCCCAGGGGGCTATGGCTACACCTTC. Its protein product is CASSTTPGGYGYTF.

The V gene is TRBV11-2, the J gene TRBJ2-3; 8 bases align to TRBD2. CDR1 and CDR2 from the germline V gene are SGHAT and FQNNGV. This CDR3 is 15 amino acids long. V was pared by 5 bases and J by 4 bases, with 8 bases of the junction left unmatched. Here the CDR3 reads CASSRGAGAADTQYF. The CDR3 DNA follows: TGTGCCAGCAGCCGGGGAGCGGGAGCGGCAGATACGCAGTATTTT.

This clonotype was observed many times. The genes are TRBV23-1 and TRBJ2-1; 14 nucleotides line up with TRBD2. TRBV23-1 is an open reading frame, and its role is uncertain. V gave up 2 bases and J gave up 5 bases; unmatched junction bases: 5. The CDR3 is 17 residues long. As DNA, the CDR3 is TGCGCCAGCAGTCAACCTCCGGGACTAGCGGGAGACAATGAGCAGTTCTTC. As protein: CASSQPPGLAGDNEQFF.

This clonotype occurred many times. V and J are TRBV9 and TRBJ2-1; the D gene is possibly TRBD2 (6 bases). The CDR3 contains 15 residues. In germline, CDR1 is SGDLS, CDR2 YYNGEE. Trimming cost V 0 bases and J 0 bases, with 7 bases left between them. This chain's CDR3 is CASSVVGGSYNEQFF. CDR3 bases: TGTGCCAGCAGCGTAGTGGGGGGCTCCTACAATGAGCAGTTCTTC.

In its sample, this clonotype was seen many times. This sequence joins TRBV9 and TRBJ2-1; 10 bases are a match to TRBD1. Germline V gene lookup returns CDR1 SGDLS and CDR2 YYNGEE. The CDR3 spans 15 residues. V lost 3 bases, J lost 4 bases, and 4 bases stayed unmatched. In nucleotides, the CDR3 is TGTGCCAGCAGCGGTGGACAGGGGGGTTACAATGAGCAGTTCTTC. Its translation: CASSGGQGGYNEQFF.

At least ten counts were recorded for this clonotype. The V call is TRBV3-1, the J call TRBJ1-2, with a possible D match to TRBD1 (6 bases). The CDR3 is 14 residues long. CDR1 is LGHDT, CDR2 YNNKEL, per germline (reference sequence). The V and J ends lost 1 base and 6 bases respectively, with 12 bases between them. The CDR3 region has the DNA TGTGCCAGCAGCCAAGGCAGGGACACCCATGGCTACACCTTC. Amino acid sequence: CASSQGRDTHGYTF.

The rearrangement links TRBV20-1 to TRBJ1-5; no clear D gene. CDR3 length: 16 residues. Trimming took 0 bases from V and 1 from J, leaving 13 bases between them. Germline CDR1 and CDR2: DFQATT and SNEGSKA (reference sequence). CDR3 sequence reads: CSARDRRASSNQPQHF. Here the CDR3 DNA reads TGCAGTGCTAGAGATAGGAGGGCAAGCAGCAATCAGCCCCAGCATTTT.

This clonotype was seen a handful of times. The chain has TRBV4-2 and TRBJ1-6, with D unresolved. The CDR3 length is 13 residues. Looked up from germline, CDR1 is LGHNA and CDR2 is YNFKEQ. Trimming took 1 base from V and 9 from J, leaving 7 bases between them. The CDR3 sequence is CASSQGWGSPLHF. In DNA form, the CDR3 reads TGTGCCAGCAGCCAAGGTTGGGGTTCACCCCTCCACTTT.

This clonotype was seen many times. J is TRBJ1-2 and V is TRBV7-9; a weak D match, TRBD1 (5 bases). V was trimmed by 1 base and J by 2 bases, leaving 11 bases between them. This CDR3 comprises 15 residues. CDR1 is SEHNR and CDR2 is FQNEAQ in the germline V gene (reference sequence). The CDR3 coding sequence is TGTGCCAGCAGCTTAGAAAGCGGGGGGAACTATGGCTACACCTTC. It encodes CASSLESGGNYGYTF. The entire variable domain, with the rest obtained from reference TRBV7-9 and TRBJ1-2, is as follows: DTGVSQNPRHKITKRGQNVTFRCDPISEHNRLYWYRQTLGQGPEFLTYFQNEAQLEKSRLLSDRFSAERPKGSFSTLEIQRTEQGDSAMYLCASSLESGGNYGYTFGSGTRLTVV.

The table lists this clonotype with many counts. The chain recombines TRBV7-6 with TRBJ2-1; 9 positions agree with TRBD2. The germline CDR1 and CDR2 sequences are SGHVS and FNYEAQ. V trimming: 4 bases; J trimming: 0 bases; junction bases outside the gene matches: 4. The CDR3 runs to 16 residues. The CDR3 DNA sequence: TGTGCCAGCAGCTCTAGTAGCGGGAGCTCCTACAATGAGCAGTTCTTC. This encodes CASSSSSGSSYNEQFF.

V usage is TRBV29-1 and J usage is TRBJ1-1; no clear D. This CDR3 comprises 10 residues. Germline V gives CDR1 SQVTM, CDR2 ANQGSEA. Trimming removed 7 bases from V and 8 bases from J, with 11 bases in between. DNA for the CDR3: TGCAGCGGTTGGCTGATAGAAGCTTTCTTT. Translated, it gives CSGWLIEAFF.

This clonotype was detected once. This chain connects TRBV11-3 to TRBJ2-3; D remains ambiguous. Germline-derived CDR1 and CDR2 are SGHNT and YENEEA. The V end lost 5 bases, the J end lost 1 base, and 4 bases lay between the germline ends. This CDR3 has 12 amino acids. In DNA form, the CDR3 reads TGTGCCAGCAGCATTCGCACAGATACGCAGTATTTT. This encodes CASSIRTDTQYF. The whole variable domain, filled in from reference TRBV11-3 and TRBJ2-3, reads EAGVVQSPRYKIIEKKQPVAFWCNPISGHNTLYWYLQNLGQGPELLIRYENEEAVDDSQLPKDRFSAERLKGVDSTLKIQPAELGDSAVYLCASSIRTDTQYFGPGTRLTVL.